Listed below are T cell receptor beta chains from one sample, sequenced in a study of OX40 agonist ivuxolimab in advanced cancers. Repertoires were generated with immunoSEQ multiplex PCR, while TCRdb's copy carries only in-frame clones and drops some. The repertoire includes roughly 57,000 clones, 75% to 85% of them detected once, and 2.4% sits in the top ten. Sequencing was performed on CD4+ or CD8+ T cells sorted from blood, taken in a trial of the OX40 agonist ivuxolimab. These receptors were collected from an adult with an advanced solid tumor such as melanoma, head and neck, liver or kidney cancer. Each CDR3 is given with its conserved first and last residue. The D gene is left open where the match is weak. Clone size appears in some rows only: once, few, many, or a class for an expanded clone.

D	V	size	J	CDR3	DNA
TRBD1	TRBV18	many	TRBJ1-1	CASSPRSSQGTEAFF	TGTGCCAGCTCACCGCGTTCCTCACAGGGGACTGAAGCTTTCTTT
TRBD1	TRBV18	NA	TRBJ1-3	CASSPGQGAAGNTIYF	TGTGCCAGCTCACCCGGACAGGGGGCCGCTGGAAACACCATATATTTT
NA	TRBV20-1	NA	TRBJ2-5	CSASIQETQYF	TGCAGTGCTAGCATCCAAGAGACCCAGTACTTC
TRBD2	TRBV7-9	NA	TRBJ2-5	CASSLGPSGGQETQYF	TGTGCCAGCAGCTTAGGGCCCAGCGGGGGGCAAGAGACCCAGTACTTC
TRBD1	TRBV27	NA	TRBJ1-2	CASSLSKGQGLSGYTF	TGTGCCAGCAGTTTATCGAAGGGACAGGGTTTAAGTGGCTACACCTTC
TRBD2	TRBV4-2	NA	TRBJ2-1	CASSSERGGWDEQFF	TGTGCCAGCAGCTCCGAGCGGGGGGGCTGGGATGAGCAGTTCTTC
TRBD1	TRBV7-3	NA	TRBJ1-2	CASSLRQGDYGYTF	TGTGCCAGCAGCTTACGACAGGGTGATTATGGCTACACCTTC
TRBD1	TRBV7-2	NA	TRBJ1-1	CASSLSGTEVNTEAFF	TGTGCCAGCAGCTTATCCGGGACAGAGGTGAACACTGAAGCTTTCTTT
NA	TRBV28	NA	TRBJ2-7	CASSLADYEQYF	TGTGCCAGCAGTTTGGCAGATTACGAGCAGTACTTC
NA	TRBV27	NA	TRBJ2-2	CASRRDGNTGELFF	TGTGCCAGCAGAAGGGACGGGAACACCGGGGAGCTGTTTTTT
TRBD1	TRBV7-9	once	TRBJ2-7	CASSLVDRDYEQYF	TGTGCCAGCAGCTTAGTGGACAGGGACTACGAGCAGTACTTC
TRBD1	TRBV5-1	NA	TRBJ2-7	CASSLAAGGDTSYEQYF	TGCGCCAGCAGCTTGGCGGCAGGGGGCGATACATCCTACGAGCAGTACTTC
NA	TRBV21-1	few	TRBJ1-5	CASSSPGQRNQPQHF	TGTGCCAGCAGCAGCCCAGGACAACGAAATCAGCCCCAGCATTTT
NA	TRBV9	NA	TRBJ2-3	CASSPTPDASTDTQYF	TGTGCCAGCAGCCCGACTCCTGACGCCAGCACAGATACGCAGTATTTT
NA	TRBV6-5	NA	TRBJ1-2	CASSYGVGYTF	TGTGCCAGCAGTTACGGGGTGGGCTACACCTTC
TRBD1	TRBV2	NA	TRBJ1-1	CASSGQGSEAFF	TGTGCCAGCAGTGGACAGGGGTCTGAAGCTTTCTTT
NA	TRBV6-1	NA	TRBJ1-1	CASSVRGSDTEAFF	TGTGCCAGCAGTGTCCGGGGGTCGGACACTGAAGCTTTCTTT
TRBD1	TRBV9	medium-sized	TRBJ1-2	CASGDRYGYTF	TGTGCCAGCGGGGACAGATATGGCTACACCTTC
TRBD2	TRBV6-6	once	TRBJ2-5	CASSSASGETQYF	TGTGCCAGCAGTTCCGCTAGCGGGGAGACCCAGTACTTC
NA	TRBV15	NA	TRBJ2-6	CATSRDRGVGAGANVLTF	TGTGCCACCAGCAGAGATCGCGGAGTGGGGGCAGGGGCCAACGTCCTGACTTTC
NA	TRBV5-1	NA	TRBJ1-1	CASSLEPGRVSNTEAFF	TGCGCCAGCAGCTTGGAACCAGGGAGGGTGTCCAACACTGAAGCTTTCTTT
NA	TRBV7-8	NA	TRBJ1-5	CASSLVVRDVTGNQPQHF	TGTGCCAGCAGCTTAGTAGTCCGGGACGTGACTGGCAATCAGCCCCAGCATTTT
NA	TRBV18	NA	TRBJ2-7	CASSPGNLEQYF	TGTGCCAGCTCACCAGGCAACCTGGAGCAGTACTTC
TRBD2	TRBV11-2	NA	TRBJ2-3	CASSADGGASDTQYF	TGTGCCAGCAGCGCTGACGGGGGGGCCTCTGATACGCAGTATTTT
NA	TRBV5-4	NA	TRBJ1-4	CASSRGGSEKLFF	TGTGCCAGCAGCCGGGGGGGGAGCGAAAAACTGTTTTTT
TRBD1	TRBV7-9	NA	TRBJ1-6	CASSFSTGDSPLHF	TGTGCCAGCAGCTTTTCGACAGGGGATTCACCCCTCCACTTT
TRBD2	TRBV7-6	NA	TRBJ2-1	CASSLVQRRGGFNEQFF	TGTGCCAGCAGCTTAGTTCAGAGGCGGGGGGGCTTCAATGAGCAGTTCTTC
NA	TRBV6-6	NA	TRBJ1-6	CASRTGTVNSPLHF	TGTGCCAGCAGAACAGGGACGGTGAATTCACCCCTCCACTTT
NA	TRBV7-8	NA	TRBJ2-6	CASSPLRDQTTGANVLTF	TGTGCCAGCAGCCCGCTAAGGGACCAGACCACTGGGGCCAACGTCCTGACTTTC
TRBD1	TRBV6-1	NA	TRBJ1-2	CASSVQGARGYTF	TGTGCCAGCAGTGTCCAGGGGGCGCGGGGCTACACCTTC
TRBD1	TRBV7-6	NA	TRBJ2-3	CASSLMAWGQGTDTQYF	TGTGCCAGCAGCCTTATGGCTTGGGGACAGGGGACAGATACGCAGTATTTT
TRBD1	TRBV19	NA	TRBJ2-7	CASSVRTGRYEQYF	TGTGCCAGTAGTGTCCGGACAGGTCGGTACGAGCAGTACTTC
TRBD1	TRBV7-8	once	TRBJ2-1	CASSPTGTGGYNEQFF	TGTGCCAGCAGCCCGACAGGGACAGGAGGGTACAATGAGCAGTTCTTC
TRBD1	TRBV5-1	NA	TRBJ2-1	CASAPGTGRSEQFF	TGCGCCAGCGCGCCCGGGACAGGTAGAAGTGAGCAGTTCTTC
NA	TRBV19	NA	TRBJ2-1	CASSLGNEQFF	TGTGCCAGTAGTCTAGGGAATGAGCAGTTCTTC
TRBD2	TRBV28	NA	TRBJ2-7	CASSRAGREQYF	TGTGCCAGCAGCCGAGCGGGACGCGAGCAGTACTTC
TRBD1	TRBV18	NA	TRBJ1-2	CASSPTGTGGVNGYTF	TGTGCCAGCTCACCGACCGGGACAGGGGGCGTAAATGGCTACACCTTC
TRBD1	TRBV6-5	NA	TRBJ2-7	CASNKQGSSPRQYF	TGTGCCAGCAACAAACAGGGGTCCTCTCCTCGGCAGTACTTC
NA	TRBV9	NA	TRBJ1-5	CASSEGTAASNQPQHF	TGTGCCAGCAGCGAGGGGACGGCGGCGAGCAATCAGCCCCAGCATTTT
NA	TRBV9	NA	TRBJ1-2	CASSVETNGGYGYTF	TGTGCCAGCAGCGTAGAGACCAACGGGGGCTATGGCTACACCTTC
TRBD1	TRBV12-5	NA	TRBJ1-2	CASGRDSDYGYTF	TGTGCTAGTGGTAGGGACAGCGACTATGGCTACACCTTC
NA	TRBV5-1	NA	TRBJ1-1	CASSSGGRVNTEAFF	TGCGCCAGCAGTTCCGGGGGTCGGGTGAACACTGAAGCTTTCTTT
TRBD2	TRBV23-1	NA	TRBJ2-7	CASSHWRVSSGGANEQYF	TGCGCCAGCAGTCATTGGAGGGTTTCTAGCGGGGGGGCCAACGAGCAGTACTTC
NA	TRBV11-2	NA	TRBJ2-7	CASSLASYEQYF	TGTGCCAGCAGCTTAGCATCCTACGAGCAGTACTTC
NA	TRBV6-4	NA	TRBJ2-7	CASRTGYEQYF	TGTGCCAGCAGAACAGGGTACGAGCAGTACTTC
NA	TRBV2	NA	TRBJ1-1	CASSEAVDWNTEAFF	TGTGCCAGCAGTGAAGCGGTGGATTGGAACACTGAAGCTTTCTTT